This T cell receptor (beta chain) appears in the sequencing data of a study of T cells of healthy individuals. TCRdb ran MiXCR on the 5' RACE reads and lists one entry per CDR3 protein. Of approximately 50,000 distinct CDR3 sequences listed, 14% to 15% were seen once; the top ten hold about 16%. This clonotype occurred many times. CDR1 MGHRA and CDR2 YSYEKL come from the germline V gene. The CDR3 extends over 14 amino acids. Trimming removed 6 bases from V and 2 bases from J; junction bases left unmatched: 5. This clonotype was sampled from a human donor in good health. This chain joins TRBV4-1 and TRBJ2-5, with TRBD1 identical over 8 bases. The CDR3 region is CASRRTGFQETQYF. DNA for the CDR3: TGCGCCAGCAGGCGGACAGGGTTTCAAGAGACCCAGTACTTC.